These 7 T cell receptor beta chains were all obtained from the same sample, sequenced in a study of shared clonotypes between healthy human individuals. Using immunoSEQ multiplex PCR, the repertoire was profiled, and TCRdb retains in-frame clones only, with some absent. The repertoire consists of about 1.5 million clones, with around 97% occurring once and the leading ten covering roughly 1.2%. The specimen sequenced was naive CD4+ T cells sorted from blood. The subset denotes: CD45RA+ positively selected. The receptors were sampled from a man aged 25 to 40 in good health.

This chain connects TRBV18 to TRBJ2-7; D may be TRBD1 (5 bases). Trimming shortened V by 4 bases and J by 0 bases, and 16 bases separated the two germline ends. The CDR3 consists of 16 residues. Germline assignment: CDR1 KGHSH and CDR2 LQKENI. In nucleotides, the CDR3 is TGTGCCAGCTCACTTACGAGACAGTCCCTCTCCTACGAGCAGTACTTC. Protein: CASSLTRQSLSYEQYF.

J is TRBJ2-1 and V is TRBV6-4; the match to TRBD2 covers 14 bases. CDR1 and CDR2 (germline): MRHNA, SNTAGT. The V gene end was trimmed by 5 bases and the J gene end by 6 bases; junction bases not matched to a gene: 9. This CDR3 contains 17 residues. The CDR3 coding sequence is TGTGCCAGCAGTCCGGGACTAGCGGGAGTAGGCCGCAATGAGCAGTTCTTC. Protein: CASSPGLAGVGRNEQFF.

The chain recombines TRBV5-1 with TRBJ2-5, with unresolved D. Germline lookup yields CDR1 SGHRS and CDR2 YFSETQ. The CDR3 contains 14 residues. The germline V and J ends were trimmed by 4 bases and 3 bases, with 13 bases remaining between them. The CDR3, as DNA: TGCGCCAGCAGCGTGGGGTTATCCGAAGAGACCCAGTACTTC. Translated, it gives CASSVGLSEETQYF.

Comments on this clone: Within the sample, other DNA sequences also encode this same CDR3. The chain couples TRBV7-9 to TRBJ1-4; D call uncertain. The CDR3 contains 14 residues. The V gene's germline CDR1 is SEHNR and CDR2 FQNEAQ (reference sequence). Trimming took off 3 bases at V and 4 bases at J, with 9 bases between the two ends. CDR3 region: CASSLRGNNEKLFF. Written as DNA, the CDR3 is TGTGCCAGCAGCTTGCGGGGAAATAATGAAAAACTGTTTTTT.

This clone came up once. The genes are TRBV7-8 and TRBJ1-1; 10 bases match TRBD1. In germline, CDR1 is SGHVS, CDR2 FQNEAQ. This CDR3 region has 15 residues. V shed 1 base and J 6 bases; nucleotides not matched to a gene: 5. The CDR3 DNA follows: TGTGCCAGCAGCTTAGAAAGACAGGGGGCCGCTGAAGCTTTCTTT. This translates into CASSLERQGAAEAFF.

V usage is TRBV5-4 and J usage is TRBJ2-3, with D possibly matching TRBD1 (6 bases). The V end lost 0 bases, the J end lost 6 bases, and 11 bases lay between the germline ends. Germline loops: CDR1 SGHNT, CDR2 YYREEE (reference sequence). The CDR3 runs to 14 residues. CDR3 sequence reads: CASSLATGWDTQYF. DNA of the CDR3: TGTGCCAGCAGCTTGGCCACAGGGTGGGATACGCAGTATTTT.

J is TRBJ1-1 and V is TRBV7-2; no firm D call. Trimming pared 1 base from V and 9 bases from J, leaving 6 bases between. Germline V gene data show CDR1 as SGHTA and CDR2 as FQGNSA. The CDR3 is 11 amino acids. In DNA, the CDR3 is TGTGCCAGCAGCTTAGGCAACAAAGCTTTCTTT. It is translated as CASSLGNKAFF.